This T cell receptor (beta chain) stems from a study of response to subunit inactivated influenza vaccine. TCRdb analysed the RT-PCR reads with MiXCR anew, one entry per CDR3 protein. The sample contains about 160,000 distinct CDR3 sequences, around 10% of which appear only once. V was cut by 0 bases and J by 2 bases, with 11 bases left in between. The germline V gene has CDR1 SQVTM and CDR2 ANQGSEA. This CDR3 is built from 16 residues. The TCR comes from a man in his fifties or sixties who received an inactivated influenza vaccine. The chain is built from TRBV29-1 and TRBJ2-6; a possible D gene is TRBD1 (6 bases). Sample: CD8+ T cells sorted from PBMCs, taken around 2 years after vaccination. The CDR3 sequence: CSVEDHRVAGANVLTF. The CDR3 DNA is TGCAGCGTTGAAGATCACAGGGTCGCTGGGGCCAACGTCCTGACTTTC.